This T cell receptor beta chain was found in a study of cytomegalovirus exposure and HLA in healthy donors. Study-level results: The TCR clusters that emerged in the first cohort tended, a later analysis found, to co-occur in the 95 to 150 validation repertoires.

This CDR3 is built from 13 residues. Trimming left V 0 bases short and J 14 bases short, with 17 bases between. Germline lookup yields CDR1 SQVTM and CDR2 ANQGSEA. Only in-frame clones appear in the TCRdb table, and some are missing; sequencing was by immunoSEQ multiplex PCR. The profile shows 150,000 to 200,000 clones, approximately 80% of them singletons. This clone was seen a few times. Its specificity is not known. The chain uses TRBV29-1 and TRBJ2-1; D call uncertain. The source material was PBMCs. The sequence was obtained from a man aged 18 to 30 in good health and CMV-seropositive. The CDR3 bases are TGCAGCGTTGAAGACTTCTTGGGCCGTTGGGAGTTCTTC. This encodes CSVEDFLGRWEFF.